These T cell receptor beta chains were read from a single sample in a study of blood T cell repertoires in COVID-19. Assay used: immunoSEQ multiplex PCR; TCRdb lists only in-frame clones, some missing. This sample has approximately 170,000 clones, with 89% found just once. The sample consisted of PBMCs or T cells enriched from blood (not recorded which). These receptors were taken from a woman aged 18-29 years who had recovered from COVID-19. CDR3s leave out the opening cysteine and the closing phenylalanine or tryptophan. The order of the fields is J gene, V gene, CDR3 protein.

j_gene: TRBJ2-7
v_gene: TRBV3-1/TRBV3-2
CDR3aa: ASRAGTGSSYEQY

j_gene: TRBJ2-2
v_gene: TRBV7-2
CDR3aa: ASSERLADNRELF

j_gene: TRBJ1-1
v_gene: TRBV29-1
CDR3aa: SVGRGMNTEAF

j_gene: TRBJ2-5
v_gene: TRBV3-1/TRBV3-2
CDR3aa: ASSPETWAGETQY

j_gene: TRBJ1-5
v_gene: TRBV24-1
CDR3aa: ATSDHNQPQH

j_gene: TRBJ2-1
v_gene: TRBV5-5
CDR3aa: ASSTTSGSHNEQF

j_gene: TRBJ1-2
v_gene: TRBV15
CDR3aa: ATSRTRQPNNGYT

j_gene: TRBJ1-2
v_gene: TRBV19
CDR3aa: ASSRGHPLGYGYT

j_gene: TRBJ2-7
v_gene: TRBV6-6
CDR3aa: ASRGARNEQY

j_gene: TRBJ2-3
v_gene: TRBV11-2
CDR3aa: ASSPLAGATDTQY

j_gene: TRBJ2-1
v_gene: TRBV6-5
CDR3aa: ASRAWREVDEQF

j_gene: TRBJ2-1
v_gene: TRBV6-2/TRBV6-3
CDR3aa: ASSPLAGEYNEQF

j_gene: TRBJ2-1
v_gene: TRBV6-5
CDR3aa: ASRNRVNNEQF

j_gene: TRBJ2-1
v_gene: TRBV6-6
CDR3aa: ASSYLASGRDEQF

j_gene: TRBJ2-3
v_gene: TRBV7-9
CDR3aa: ASSSGGTDTQY